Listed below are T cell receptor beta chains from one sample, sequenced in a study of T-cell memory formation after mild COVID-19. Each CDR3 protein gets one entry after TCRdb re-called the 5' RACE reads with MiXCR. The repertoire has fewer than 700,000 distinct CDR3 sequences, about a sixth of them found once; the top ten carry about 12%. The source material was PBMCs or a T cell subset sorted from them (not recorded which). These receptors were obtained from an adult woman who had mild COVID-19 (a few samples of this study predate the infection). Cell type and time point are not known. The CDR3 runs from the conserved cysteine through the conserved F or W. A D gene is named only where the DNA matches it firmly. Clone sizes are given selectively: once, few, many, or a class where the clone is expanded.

CDR3aa: CASSLMPSGTGTHHEQYF; CDR3nt: TGTGCCAGCAGCTTAATGCCCTCCGGGACAGGGACCCACCACGAGCAGTACTTC; len: 18; abundance: .; v_gene: TRBV7-3; j_gene: TRBJ2-7; d_gene: TRBD1
CDR3aa: CASSQGTGDIQYF; CDR3nt: TGCGCCAGCAGCCAGGGTACGGGAGACATTCAGTACTTC; len: 13; abundance: few; v_gene: TRBV4-3; j_gene: TRBJ2-4; d_gene: .
CDR3aa: CASSPADREDQPQHF; CDR3nt: TGTGCCAGCAGCCCGGCAGACAGGGAGGATCAGCCCCAGCATTTT; len: 15; abundance: .; v_gene: TRBV3-1; j_gene: TRBJ1-5; d_gene: TRBD1
CDR3aa: CASSLGANEAFF; CDR3nt: TGTGCCAGCAGCTTGGGGGCCAATGAAGCTTTCTTT; len: 12; abundance: .; v_gene: TRBV7-8; j_gene: TRBJ1-1; d_gene: .
CDR3aa: CASSSTGAPYSPLHF; CDR3nt: TGTGCCAGCAGTTCCACAGGGGCACCGTATTCACCCCTCCACTTT; len: 15; abundance: .; v_gene: TRBV9; j_gene: TRBJ1-6; d_gene: TRBD1
CDR3aa: CSASGTSRNEQFF; CDR3nt: TGCAGTGCTTCCGGGACTAGCCGCAATGAGCAGTTCTTC; len: 13; abundance: .; v_gene: TRBV20-1; j_gene: TRBJ2-1; d_gene: TRBD2
CDR3aa: CASSVYGSSYEQYF; CDR3nt: TGTGCCAGCAGTGTTTATGGCAGCTCCTACGAGCAGTACTTC; len: 14; abundance: .; v_gene: TRBV25-1; j_gene: TRBJ2-7; d_gene: .
CDR3aa: CASSFSPLLAGPGGEQYF; CDR3nt: TGCGCCAGCAGCTTCTCCCCACTACTAGCGGGGCCCGGAGGGGAGCAGTACTTC; len: 18; abundance: .; v_gene: TRBV4-3; j_gene: TRBJ2-7; d_gene: TRBD2
CDR3aa: CASSPRGVGGKGNEQFF; CDR3nt: TGTGCCAGCAGCCCCCGAGGCGTGGGGGGGAAGGGGAATGAGCAGTTCTTC; len: 17; abundance: many; v_gene: TRBV9; j_gene: TRBJ2-1; d_gene: TRBD2
CDR3aa: CASSLDFYSYNEQFF; CDR3nt: TGCGCCAGCAGCTTGGACTTTTACTCCTACAATGAGCAGTTCTTC; len: 15; abundance: few; v_gene: TRBV5-1; j_gene: TRBJ2-1; d_gene: .
CDR3aa: CASNQLTRDTEAFF; CDR3nt: TGTGCCAGCAATCAGCTCACAAGGGACACTGAAGCTTTCTTT; len: 14; abundance: .; v_gene: TRBV2; j_gene: TRBJ1-1; d_gene: .
CDR3aa: CASSFGAAGGQETQYF; CDR3nt: TGCGCCAGCAGCTTTGGCGCAGCGGGGGGGCAAGAGACCCAGTACTTC; len: 16; abundance: few; v_gene: TRBV5-1; j_gene: TRBJ2-5; d_gene: TRBD2
CDR3aa: CAWSVAETQYF; CDR3nt: TGTGCCTGGAGTGTAGCAGAGACCCAGTACTTC; len: 11; abundance: few; v_gene: TRBV30; j_gene: TRBJ2-5; d_gene: .
CDR3aa: CASSSTVAGSLSPGTQYF; CDR3nt: TGTGCCAGCAGCTCCACGGTCGCCGGCAGCCTCTCCCCGGGGACCCAGTACTTC; len: 18; abundance: few; v_gene: TRBV11-2; j_gene: TRBJ2-5; d_gene: .
CDR3aa: CASSYYIREIPYEQYF; CDR3nt: TGTGCCAGCAGTTACTACATCCGGGAGATACCCTACGAGCAGTACTTC; len: 16; abundance: many; v_gene: TRBV6-2/TRBV6-3; j_gene: TRBJ2-7; d_gene: .
CDR3aa: CSARGRITGELFF; CDR3nt: TGCAGTGCTAGAGGACGGATCACCGGGGAGCTGTTTTTT; len: 13; abundance: few; v_gene: TRBV20-1; j_gene: TRBJ2-2; d_gene: .
CDR3aa: CASSLGGGGHEQYF; CDR3nt: TGCGCCAGCAGCTTGGGAGGGGGAGGACACGAGCAGTACTTC; len: 14; abundance: .; v_gene: TRBV5-1; j_gene: TRBJ2-7; d_gene: .
CDR3aa: CASTSYASYNEQFF; CDR3nt: TGTGCCAGCACCTCATACGCCTCCTACAATGAGCAGTTCTTC; len: 14; abundance: few; v_gene: TRBV7-2; j_gene: TRBJ2-1; d_gene: .
CDR3aa: CASGLQVFRTDTQYF; CDR3nt: TGTGCTAGTGGTCTACAGGTCTTTCGCACAGATACGCAGTATTTT; len: 15; abundance: .; v_gene: TRBV12-5; j_gene: TRBJ2-3; d_gene: .
CDR3aa: CASSEKGPEADTQYF; CDR3nt: TGTGCCAGCAGTGAAAAGGGTCCGGAGGCAGATACGCAGTATTTT; len: 15; abundance: few; v_gene: TRBV6-4; j_gene: TRBJ2-3; d_gene: .
CDR3aa: CASSSDGAGYGYTF; CDR3nt: TGCGCCAGCAGCTCGGATGGGGCTGGCTATGGCTACACCTTC; len: 14; abundance: few; v_gene: TRBV5-1; j_gene: TRBJ1-2; d_gene: .
CDR3aa: CSANIDRGIQGYTF; CDR3nt: TGCAGTGCTAACATAGACAGGGGGATCCAAGGCTACACCTTC; len: 14; abundance: .; v_gene: TRBV20-1; j_gene: TRBJ1-2; d_gene: TRBD1
CDR3aa: CASSLPTSGSSYEQYF; CDR3nt: TGCGCCAGCAGTCTGCCGACTAGCGGGAGCTCCTACGAGCAGTACTTC; len: 16; abundance: .; v_gene: TRBV5-1; j_gene: TRBJ2-7; d_gene: TRBD2
CDR3aa: CASSETSGRSGEQFF; CDR3nt: TGTGCCAGCAGCGAGACTAGCGGGAGGTCGGGTGAGCAGTTCTTC; len: 15; abundance: few; v_gene: TRBV9; j_gene: TRBJ2-1; d_gene: TRBD2
CDR3aa: CASSLGLAVEKETQYF; CDR3nt: TGTGCCAGCAGTTTAGGGCTAGCGGTGGAGAAAGAGACCCAGTACTTC; len: 16; abundance: few; v_gene: TRBV12-3/TRBV12-4; j_gene: TRBJ2-5; d_gene: TRBD2
CDR3aa: CASSLVPLSNQPQHF; CDR3nt: TGCGCCAGCAGCTTGGTTCCCTTGAGCAATCAGCCCCAGCATTTT; len: 15; abundance: few; v_gene: TRBV5-1; j_gene: TRBJ1-5; d_gene: .
CDR3aa: CASSFLWGSQETQYF; CDR3nt: TGTGCCAGCAGCTTTCTGTGGGGCAGCCAAGAGACCCAGTACTTC; len: 15; abundance: .; v_gene: TRBV7-2; j_gene: TRBJ2-5; d_gene: .
CDR3aa: CASSGMGQGQETQYF; CDR3nt: TGCGCCAGCAGCGGGATGGGACAGGGGCAAGAGACCCAGTACTTC; len: 15; abundance: few; v_gene: TRBV5-1; j_gene: TRBJ2-5; d_gene: TRBD1
CDR3aa: CASSPLDRGGYEQYF; CDR3nt: TGCGCCAGCAGCCCGTTGGACAGGGGAGGTTACGAGCAGTACTTC; len: 15; abundance: .; v_gene: TRBV4-1; j_gene: TRBJ2-7; d_gene: TRBD1
CDR3aa: CASSQGGDSGGHEETQYF; CDR3nt: TGTGCCAGCAGCCAAGGAGGAGATAGCGGGGGGCACGAAGAGACCCAGTACTTC; len: 18; abundance: .; v_gene: TRBV3-1; j_gene: TRBJ2-5; d_gene: TRBD2
CDR3aa: CASSFSVGSYNEQFF; CDR3nt: TGCGCCAGCAGCTTTTCAGTGGGATCCTACAATGAGCAGTTCTTC; len: 15; abundance: .; v_gene: TRBV5-1; j_gene: TRBJ2-1; d_gene: .
CDR3aa: CASSQNEGTGAHEQYF; CDR3nt: TGTGCCAGCAGCCAAAATGAAGGGACAGGGGCCCACGAGCAGTACTTC; len: 16; abundance: few; v_gene: TRBV4-2; j_gene: TRBJ2-7; d_gene: TRBD1
CDR3aa: CASRGDSANYEQYF; CDR3nt: TGTGCCAGTAGAGGGGACAGCGCGAACTACGAGCAGTACTTC; len: 14; abundance: .; v_gene: TRBV19; j_gene: TRBJ2-7; d_gene: TRBD1
CDR3aa: CASSFGTVYQETQYF; CDR3nt: TGTGCCAGCAGCTTCGGGACAGTGTACCAAGAGACCCAGTACTTC; len: 15; abundance: .; v_gene: TRBV5-5; j_gene: TRBJ2-5; d_gene: TRBD1
CDR3aa: CASRLLSDTQYF; CDR3nt: TGTGCCAGCAGACTATTGTCAGATACGCAGTATTTT; len: 12; abundance: many; v_gene: TRBV2; j_gene: TRBJ2-3; d_gene: .
CDR3aa: CASTGFGNQPQHF; CDR3nt: TGTGCCAGCACTGGGTTTGGCAATCAGCCCCAGCATTTT; len: 13; abundance: .; v_gene: TRBV6-6; j_gene: TRBJ1-5; d_gene: .
CDR3aa: CATSDMGQGNYGYTF; CDR3nt: TGTGCCACCAGTGATATGGGACAGGGGAACTATGGCTACACCTTC; len: 15; abundance: few; v_gene: TRBV24-1; j_gene: TRBJ1-2; d_gene: TRBD1
CDR3aa: CASSLVQGQRLTYAQYF; CDR3nt: TGCGCCAGCAGCTTGGTTCAGGGTCAGCGCCTCACGTACGCTCAGTATTTT; len: 17; abundance: many; v_gene: TRBV5-1; j_gene: TRBJ2-3; d_gene: .
CDR3aa: CASTRDGSVTEAFF; CDR3nt: TGTGCCAGCACCAGAGACGGATCCGTTACTGAAGCTTTCTTT; len: 14; abundance: .; v_gene: TRBV5-4; j_gene: TRBJ1-1; d_gene: .
CDR3aa: CASAHGNIQYF; CDR3nt: TGTGCCAGCGCACATGGGAACATTCAGTACTTC; len: 11; abundance: .; v_gene: TRBV6-5; j_gene: TRBJ2-4; d_gene: .
CDR3aa: CSARDPGQGASPAFF; CDR3nt: TGCAGTGCTAGAGACCCCGGCCAGGGGGCTTCCCCAGCTTTCTTT; len: 15; abundance: few; v_gene: TRBV20-1; j_gene: TRBJ1-1; d_gene: TRBD1
CDR3aa: CASSEPNAWGYTF; CDR3nt: TGTGCCAGCAGTGAACCGAACGCTTGGGGCTACACCTTC; len: 13; abundance: .; v_gene: TRBV2; j_gene: TRBJ1-2; d_gene: .
CDR3aa: CASSGLAGGLHEQYF; CDR3nt: TGTGCCAGCAGCGGACTAGCGGGAGGCCTCCACGAGCAGTACTTC; len: 15; abundance: many; v_gene: TRBV27; j_gene: TRBJ2-7; d_gene: TRBD2
CDR3aa: CASSLEGPGLNQPQHF; CDR3nt: TGTGCCAGCAGCTTAGAAGGGCCCGGCCTCAATCAGCCCCAGCATTTT; len: 16; abundance: .; v_gene: TRBV7-8; j_gene: TRBJ1-5; d_gene: .
CDR3aa: CASSDLDRANIQYF; CDR3nt: TGTGCCAGCAGTGATCTGGACAGGGCGAACATTCAGTACTTC; len: 14; abundance: .; v_gene: TRBV2; j_gene: TRBJ2-4; d_gene: TRBD1
CDR3aa: CASSPDGGYSYEQYF; CDR3nt: TGTGCCAGCTCACCAGACGGAGGATACTCCTACGAGCAGTACTTC; len: 15; abundance: .; v_gene: TRBV18; j_gene: TRBJ2-7; d_gene: .
CDR3aa: CASSVGQGTLAKNIQYF; CDR3nt: TGTGCCAGCAGCGTAGGACAGGGGACTCTAGCCAAAAACATTCAGTACTTC; len: 17; abundance: .; v_gene: TRBV9; j_gene: TRBJ2-4; d_gene: TRBD1
CDR3aa: CASSLRGEADQPQHF; CDR3nt: TGCGCCAGCAGCTTGAGGGGAGAGGCGGATCAGCCCCAGCATTTT; len: 15; abundance: few; v_gene: TRBV5-1; j_gene: TRBJ1-5; d_gene: .
CDR3aa: CASSYTHLNEQFF; CDR3nt: TGTGCCAGCAGTTACACTCACCTGAATGAGCAGTTCTTC; len: 13; abundance: .; v_gene: TRBV6-2/TRBV6-3; j_gene: TRBJ2-1; d_gene: .
CDR3aa: CSGRTDTYEQYF; CDR3nt: TGCAGCGGCCGGACGGACACCTACGAGCAGTACTTC; len: 12; abundance: few; v_gene: TRBV29-1; j_gene: TRBJ2-7; d_gene: .
CDR3aa: CASSLGLAGASYEQYF; CDR3nt: TGCGCCAGCAGCTTGGGCCTAGCGGGGGCCTCCTACGAGCAGTACTTC; len: 16; abundance: few; v_gene: TRBV5-1; j_gene: TRBJ2-7; d_gene: TRBD2
CDR3aa: CASSQQGRAAYEQYF; CDR3nt: TGTGCCAGCAGTCAACAGGGTAGAGCCGCCTACGAGCAGTACTTC; len: 15; abundance: .; v_gene: TRBV2; j_gene: TRBJ2-7; d_gene: .
CDR3aa: CASSFFGEVEQYF; CDR3nt: TGTGCCAGCAGTTTTTTCGGGGAGGTCGAGCAGTACTTC; len: 13; abundance: few; v_gene: TRBV12-3/TRBV12-4; j_gene: TRBJ2-7; d_gene: .
CDR3aa: CASSSSTGLYEQFF; CDR3nt: TGTGCCAGCAGTTCCTCGACAGGGCTCTATGAGCAGTTCTTC; len: 14; abundance: few; v_gene: TRBV12-3/TRBV12-4; j_gene: TRBJ2-1; d_gene: TRBD1
CDR3aa: CASSPQTGTHSGNTIYF; CDR3nt: TGCGCCAGCAGTCCGCAGACCGGGACACACTCTGGAAACACCATATATTTT; len: 17; abundance: .; v_gene: TRBV5-1; j_gene: TRBJ1-3; d_gene: .
CDR3aa: CASSYTNRDYTKETQYF; CDR3nt: TGTGCCAGCAGTTACACCAACCGGGACTACACCAAAGAGACCCAGTACTTC; len: 17; abundance: once; v_gene: TRBV6-6; j_gene: TRBJ2-5; d_gene: TRBD2
CDR3aa: CSARTAGAGYEQYF; CDR3nt: TGCAGTGCTAGAACGGCGGGAGCTGGCTACGAGCAGTACTTC; len: 14; abundance: few; v_gene: TRBV20-1; j_gene: TRBJ2-7; d_gene: TRBD2